Presented here are 22 T cell receptor beta chains from one specimen sequenced in a study of T cells in Graves' hyperthyroidism and ophthalmopathy. From RNA transcripts, TCR beta CDR3 regions were amplified. The TCR CDR3 first-round RT-PCR relied on the HTBI primer set. In TCRdb, the multiplex PCR reads were re-called with MiXCR into one record per CDR3 protein. This table holds 350,000 to 450,000 distinct CDR3 sequences, more than 12% found once. The source material was blood. These TCRs come from a man aged 45-65 years with Graves' ophthalmopathy.

This clonotype was counted between two and nine times. V is TRBV9 and J is TRBJ2-7, with D perhaps matching TRBD1 (6 bases). Trimming removed 4 bases from V and 1 base from J, with 12 bases in between. From germline, CDR1 is SGDLS and CDR2 YYNGEE. CDR3 length equals 14 residues. The CDR3 reads CASSPIGGSYEQYF. The CDR3 bases are TGTGCCAGCAGCCCCATAGGGGGTTCCTACGAGCAGTACTTC. The full variable domain, its missing parts supplied by reference TRBV9 and TRBJ2-7, is DSGVTQTPKHLITATGQRVTLRCSPRSGDLSVYWYQQSLDQGLQFLIQYYNGEERAKGNILERFSAQQFPDLHSELNLSSLELGDSALYFCASSPIGGSYEQYFGPGTRLTVT.

This clonotype was detected ten times or more. The chain joins TRBV5-5 to TRBJ2-3; D perhaps matches TRBD2 (5 bases). Between the trimmed V and J ends, which lost 6 bases and 6 bases, there was a span of 17 bases. Germline CDR1 is SGHKS and CDR2 is YYEKEE (reference sequence). The CDR3 runs 14 residues. The CDR3 protein is CASTRLPGSDTQYF. The CDR3 DNA follows: TGTGCCAGCACCAGACTACCAGGTTCCGATACGCAGTATTTT.

This clonotype was found many times. The chain is built from TRBV5-1 and TRBJ1-1; D gene ambiguous. Germline-derived CDR1 and CDR2 are SGHRS and YFSETQ. This CDR3 has 15 residues. Deletions cut 1 base from V and 1 base from J, with 11 bases between. The CDR3 DNA is TGCGCCAGCAGCTTGAATGGGGTGGCGAACACTGAAGCTTTCTTT. Its protein product is CASSLNGVANTEAFF.

Ten or more counts support this clonotype. The rearrangement uses TRBV2 and TRBJ2-1, with 7 positions matching TRBD2. The CDR3 runs to 19 residues. In germline, CDR1 is SNHLY, CDR2 FYNNEI. The J segment lost 2 bases and the V segment lost 3 bases, leaving 16 bases of the junction unmatched. In nucleotides, the CDR3 is TGTGCCAGCAGTGAGGGGGAAGAAGGCTTAGGGACTACCTACAATGAGCAGTTCTTC. Protein sequence: CASSEGEEGLGTTYNEQFF.

About this clonotype itself: A read error may explain this, as a much larger clone is one base away. The chain employs TRBV20-1 and TRBJ2-3; no clear D. The CDR3 spans 10 residues. Germline V gives CDR1 DFQATT, CDR2 SNEGSKA (reference sequence). CDR3 coding DNA: TGCAGTGCTACCAAAGATGCGCAGTATTTT. It encodes CSATKDAQYF.

Worth noting for this clonotype: A much larger clone sits a single nucleotide away, making a read error possible. Because the CDR3 is missing its conserved closing phenylalanine or tryptophan, this is likely a read error. The chain combines TRBV11-2 with TRBJ2-5; tentative D call: TRBD1 (5 bases). CDR1 is SGHAT and CDR2 is FQNNGV in the germline V gene. The CDR3 loop spans 15 amino acids. V was trimmed by 1 base and J by 5 bases, leaving 14 bases between them. This CDR3 is CASSLGQHPIETQYS. The CDR3 DNA reads as TGTGCCAGCAGCTTAGGACAGCACCCTATCGAGACCCAGTACTCC.

The rearrangement uses TRBV24-1 and TRBJ1-1; tentative D call: TRBD1 (6 bases). In germline, CDR1 is KGHDR, CDR2 SFDVKD. The V end was cut by 9 bases, the J end by 7 bases, with 14 bases between. The CDR3 loop spans 12 amino acids. In DNA form, the CDR3 reads TGTGCCACCGCAGGGGAGGTTGGTGAAGCTTTCTTT. This translates into CATAGEVGEAFF.

This clonotype was seen many times. The chain is built from TRBV2 and TRBJ2-7; no reliable D call. Germline CDR1 SNHLY, CDR2 FYNNEI. This CDR3 spans 12 amino acids. Trimming removed 8 bases at V and 3 bases at J, with 11 bases between. CDR3 in amino acids: CASGLGNYEQYF. CDR3 nucleotides: TGTGCCAGCGGGTTGGGCAACTACGAGCAGTACTTC. Filled out from reference TRBV2 and TRBJ2-7, the complete variable domain reads EPEVTQTPSHQVTQMGQEVILRCVPISNHLYFYWYRQILGQKVEFLVSFYNNEISEKSEIFDDQFSVERPDGSNFTLKIRSTKLEDSAMYFCASGLGNYEQYFGPGTRLTVT.

This clonotype was recorded many times. This chain uses TRBV27 with TRBJ1-5, with TRBD1 identical over 7 bases. V lost 6 bases, J lost 1 base, and 6 bases stayed unmatched. Germline lookup yields CDR1 MNHEY and CDR2 SMNVEV (reference sequence). The CDR3 covers 15 residues. The CDR3 sequence is CASRGTAQSNQPQHF. CDR3 DNA: TGTGCCAGCAGAGGGACAGCCCAGAGCAATCAGCCCCAGCATTTT.

The chain carries TRBV29-1 and TRBJ1-2; TRBD1 aligns across 7 bases. Germline loops: CDR1 SQVTM, CDR2 ANQGSEA. The CDR3 spans 11 residues. With 3 bases clipped from V and 9 bases from J, the junction kept 4 bases outside the gene matches. The CDR3 nucleotides are TGCAGCGTTGACAGGGGGAATAGCTACACCTTC. Protein product: CSVDRGNSYTF.

This clonotype was found a few times. The rearrangement joins TRBV5-1 to TRBJ2-5; 8 bases are shared with TRBD2. There are 15 residues in the CDR3. Germline V lookup: CDR1 SGHRS, CDR2 YFSETQ. Trimming cost V 1 base and J 0 bases; bases outside gene matches: 2. The DNA for the CDR3 is TGCGCCAGCAGCTTGACTAGCGGATACCAAGAGACCCAGTACTTC. Residues: CASSLTSGYQETQYF. The whole variable domain, remainder taken from reference TRBV5-1 and TRBJ2-5, is KAGVTQTPRYLIKTRGQQVTLSCSPISGHRSVSWYQQTPGQGLQFLFEYFSETQRNKGNFPGRFSGRQFSNSRSEMNVSTLELGDSALYLCASSLTSGYQETQYFGPGTRLLVL.

This clonotype was detected only a few times. V usage is TRBV20-1 and J usage is TRBJ2-2; 14 bases map to TRBD2. V lost 0 bases to trimming and J lost 7 bases; unmatched junction nucleotides: 7. Germline V CDR1 and CDR2: DFQATT, SNEGSKA (reference sequence). This CDR3 region has 17 residues. CDR3 coding DNA: TGCAGTGCTAGAGATAGACTAGCGGGAGGGCCCATCGGGGAGCTGTTTTTT. It encodes CSARDRLAGGPIGELFF.

The chain recombines TRBV29-1 with TRBJ2-3, with D possibly TRBD1 on 6 matching bases. V dropped 3 bases and J dropped 4 bases, with 14 bases sitting between them. Per the germline V gene, CDR1 is SQVTM and CDR2 is ANQGSEA. CDR3 length equals 14 residues. The CDR3 DNA follows: TGCAGCGTTGAGGGGCCGGGACAAGCAGATACGCAGTATTTT. As protein: CSVEGPGQADTQYF.

The sample holds a few counts of this clonotype. This rearrangement joins TRBV12-3 or TRBV12-4 to TRBJ2-1; perhaps TRBD2 as D (6 bases). Trimming left V 3 bases short and J 5 bases short, with 14 bases between. CDR3 length: 15 residues. The CDR3 sequence is CASSFLLRDHNEQFF. DNA for the CDR3: TGTGCCAGCAGTTTCCTCTTGCGGGACCACAATGAGCAGTTCTTC.

This clonotype was seen many times. The chain employs TRBV15 and TRBJ1-1; D ambiguous. Trimming left V 2 bases short and J 1 base short, with 11 bases between. The CDR3 has 15 amino acids. In germline, CDR1 is LNHNV, CDR2 YYDKDF (reference sequence). The CDR3 region is CATSRNRESNTEAFF. The CDR3 DNA reads TGTGCCACCAGCAGAAACCGGGAGTCGAACACTGAAGCTTTCTTT. Using reference TRBV15 and TRBJ1-1 for the parts outside the CDR3, the full variable domain is DAMVIQNPRYQVTQFGKPVTLSCSQTLNHNVMYWYQQKSSQAPKLLFHYYDKDFNNEADTPDNFQSRRPNTSFCFLDIRSPGLGDTAMYLCATSRNRESNTEAFFGQGTRLTVV.

Many counts were recorded for this clonotype. The CDR3 sequence is CASSFGGSRVETQYF. The CDR3 region has the DNA TGTGCCAGCAGTTTCGGCGGGAGTCGGGTTGAGACCCAGTACTTC. The chain carries TRBV27 and TRBJ2-5; 7 bases agree with TRBD2. This CDR3 comprises 15 residues. J gave up 5 bases and V 3 bases, and 9 bases lay outside the gene matches. Looked up from germline, CDR1 is MNHEY and CDR2 is SMNVEV (reference sequence).

V and J are TRBV12-3 or TRBV12-4 and TRBJ2-1, with a weak D call TRBD1 (5 bases). This CDR3 has 13 residues. Trimming stripped 3 bases from V and 7 bases from J, with 10 bases between. DNA for the CDR3: TGTGCCAGCAGTTTTAGGACACTGAATGAGCAGTTCTTC. This gives the protein CASSFRTLNEQFF.

This clonotype was recorded at least ten times. This chain links TRBV5-1 with TRBJ2-3, with D perhaps matching TRBD2 (5 bases). The CDR3 is 14 residues long. Germline lookup yields CDR1 SGHRS and CDR2 YFSETQ. The V end lost 0 bases, the J end lost 2 bases, and 7 bases lay between the germline ends. In DNA, the CDR3 is TGCGCCAGCAGCTTGGAAGCGGTCACAGATACGCAGTATTTT. The encoded protein is CASSLEAVTDTQYF.

This clonotype appeared many times. This chain joins TRBV27 and TRBJ2-5; the match to TRBD1 covers 8 bases. Germline lookup yields CDR1 MNHEY and CDR2 SMNVEV (reference sequence). The CDR3 is 16 residues long. Trimming removed 8 bases from V and 5 bases from J; junction bases left unmatched: 16. In nucleotides, the CDR3 is TGTGCCAGCGGGGGGAAACACGGACAGGGATTCGAGACCCAGTACTTC. Translating gives CASGGKHGQGFETQYF.

This clonotype has a count of ten or more. V gene TRBV18 combines with J gene TRBJ2-2; no definite D call. The V and J ends lost 1 base and 3 bases respectively, with 3 bases between them. This CDR3 contains 13 residues. Per the germline V gene, CDR1 is KGHSH and CDR2 is LQKENI. The CDR3: CASSPRDTGELFF. CDR3 bases: TGTGCCAGCTCACCACGCGACACCGGGGAGCTGTTTTTT.

This clonotype appeared many times. This chain links TRBV2 with TRBJ2-1; TRBD1 matches 8 bases. The trim removed 6 bases at V and 4 bases at J, leaving 8 bases unmatched. Germline CDR1 reads SNHLY; CDR2 reads FYNNEI. The CDR3 length is 15 residues. Here the CDR3 reads CASRTGTGPYNEQFF. The CDR3 nucleotides read TGTGCCAGCAGAACCGGGACAGGCCCTTACAATGAGCAGTTCTTC.

This clonotype was seen repeatedly, ten times or more. This sequence joins TRBV3-1 and TRBJ2-1, with 9 bases that match TRBD2. CDR1 and CDR2 from the germline V gene are LGHDT and YNNKEL (reference sequence). The ends lost 4 bases at V and 6 bases at J; junction bases unmatched: 7. The CDR3 covers 15 residues. DNA for the CDR3: TGTGCCAGCAGCCTGAGGGGTAGCGGGAGCAATGAGCAGTTCTTC. Translating it yields CASSLRGSGSNEQFF.